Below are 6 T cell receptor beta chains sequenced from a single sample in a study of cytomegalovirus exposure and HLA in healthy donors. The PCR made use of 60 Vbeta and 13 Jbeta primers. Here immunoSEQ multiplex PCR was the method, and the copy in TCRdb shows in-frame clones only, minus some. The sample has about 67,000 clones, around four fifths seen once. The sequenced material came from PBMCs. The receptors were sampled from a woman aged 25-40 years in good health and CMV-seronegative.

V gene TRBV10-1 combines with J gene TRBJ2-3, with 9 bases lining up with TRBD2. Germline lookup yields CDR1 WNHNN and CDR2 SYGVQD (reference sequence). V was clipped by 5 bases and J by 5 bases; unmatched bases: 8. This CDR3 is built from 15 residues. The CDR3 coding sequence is TGCGCCAGCAGTCCGCCCCTAGCGGGGTTAGATACGCAGTATTTT. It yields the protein CASSPPLAGLDTQYF.

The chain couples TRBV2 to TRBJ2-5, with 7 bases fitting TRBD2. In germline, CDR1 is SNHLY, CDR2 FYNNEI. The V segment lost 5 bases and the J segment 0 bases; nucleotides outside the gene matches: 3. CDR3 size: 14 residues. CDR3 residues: CASSSGEYQETQYF. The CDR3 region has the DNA TGTGCCAGCAGTAGCGGGGAGTACCAAGAGACCCAGTACTTC.

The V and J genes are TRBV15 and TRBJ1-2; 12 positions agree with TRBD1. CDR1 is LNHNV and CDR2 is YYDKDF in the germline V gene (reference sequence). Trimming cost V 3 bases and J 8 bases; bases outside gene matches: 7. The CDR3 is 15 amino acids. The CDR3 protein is CATSRRGTGGRGYTF. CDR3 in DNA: TGTGCCACCAGCAGGAGAGGGACAGGGGGCCGAGGCTACACCTTC.

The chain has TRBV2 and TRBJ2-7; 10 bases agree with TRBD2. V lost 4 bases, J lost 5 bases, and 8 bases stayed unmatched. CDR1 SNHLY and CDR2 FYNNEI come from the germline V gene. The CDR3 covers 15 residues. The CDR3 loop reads CASSVALAGPDEQYF. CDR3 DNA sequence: TGTGCCAGCAGTGTTGCACTAGCGGGACCCGACGAGCAGTACTTC.

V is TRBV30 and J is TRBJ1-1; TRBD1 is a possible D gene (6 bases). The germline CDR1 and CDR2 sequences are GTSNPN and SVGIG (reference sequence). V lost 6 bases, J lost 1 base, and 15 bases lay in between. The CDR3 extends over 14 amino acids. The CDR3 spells CACLGGGANTEAFF. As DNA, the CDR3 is TGTGCCTGCCTAGGGGGAGGGGCGAACACTGAAGCTTTCTTT.

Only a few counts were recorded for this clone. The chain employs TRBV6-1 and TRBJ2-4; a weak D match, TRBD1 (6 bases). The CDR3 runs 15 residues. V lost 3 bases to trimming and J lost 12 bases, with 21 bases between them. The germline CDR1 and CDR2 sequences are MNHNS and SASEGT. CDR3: CASSDWGRQVVNQYF. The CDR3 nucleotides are TGTGCCAGCAGTGACTGGGGTCGACAGGTGGTTAATCAGTACTTC.